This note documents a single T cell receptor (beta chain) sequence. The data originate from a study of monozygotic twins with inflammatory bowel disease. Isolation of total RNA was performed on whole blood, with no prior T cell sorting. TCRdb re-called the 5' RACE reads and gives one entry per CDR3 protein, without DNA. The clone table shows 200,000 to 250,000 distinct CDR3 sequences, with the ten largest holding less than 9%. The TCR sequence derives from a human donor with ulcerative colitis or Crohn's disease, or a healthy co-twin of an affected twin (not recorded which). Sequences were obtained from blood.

This CDR3 reads CASSAAGGEGGYTF. V usage is TRBV6-1 and J usage is TRBJ1-2; TCRdb selects TRBD1, and the lack of DNA leaves this call unchecked. CDR3 length: 14 amino acids. Germline CDR1 MNHNS, CDR2 SASEGT.